The rows below give T cell receptor beta chains drawn from one sample of a study of monozygotic twins with inflammatory bowel disease. With the 5' RACE reads reprocessed, TCRdb shows one record per CDR3 protein and no DNA. This repertoire includes 120,000 to 150,000 distinct CDR3 sequences. The sample consisted of blood. The receptors were sampled from a human donor with ulcerative colitis or Crohn's disease, or a healthy co-twin of an affected twin (not recorded which). Each CDR3 is given with its conserved first and last residue. The order of the fields is J gene, V gene, CDR3 protein.

>TRBJ1-2|TRBV29-1
CSVTQGGDGYTF
>TRBJ1-1|TRBV16
CASSRISGGGTEAFF
>TRBJ2-1|TRBV19
CASSIVASHNEQFF
>TRBJ2-7|TRBV20-1
CSAREGLSSYEQYF
>TRBJ1-2|TRBV4-1
CASSQGGAYGYTF
>TRBJ2-7|TRBV2
CASSEDNVSYEQYF
>TRBJ1-6|TRBV5-1
CASSFGHGGNSPLHF
>TRBJ2-1|TRBV19
CASISNGGGSSYNEQFF
>TRBJ2-3|TRBV7-8
CASSLVVGTVTTDTQYF
>TRBJ1-5|TRBV18
CASSPQTGGREPQHF
>TRBJ2-3|TRBV11-2
CASSLVRLAGGGDTQYF
>TRBJ2-1|TRBV20-1
CSAREGQGYNEQFF
>TRBJ1-4|TRBV5-1
CASSPARDSPSGGTNEKLFF
>TRBJ2-3|TRBV20-1
CSAKGGVAGSTDTQYF
>TRBJ2-7|TRBV29-1
CSVQTPYGTGRSYEQYF
>TRBJ2-1|TRBV6-2/TRBV6-3
CASSPWTTYNEQFF
>TRBJ2-1|TRBV12-3/TRBV12-4
CASSSQTSREQFF
>TRBJ2-2|TRBV5-1
CASSLEGGELFF
>TRBJ2-1|TRBV20-1
CSATRLAGPNGEQFF
>TRBJ1-1|TRBV27
CASGYREGTEAFF
>TRBJ1-1|TRBV12-3/TRBV12-4
CASSPGRGRRSTEAFF
>TRBJ2-5|TRBV3-1
CASSQDPTDAGTQYF
>TRBJ2-1|TRBV11-2
CASSPDNAYNEQFF
>TRBJ2-1|TRBV6-2/TRBV6-3
CASSPRRGYNEQFF
>TRBJ1-4|TRBV6-1
CASSEVYRGTNEKLFF
>TRBJ1-2|TRBV2
CASSEASGEIYGYTF
>TRBJ2-1|TRBV5-6
CASSLRIAYNEQFF
>TRBJ2-7|TRBV20-1
CSARDFRDEQYF
>TRBJ2-5|TRBV11-2
CASSFTGSQETQYF
>TRBJ2-7|TRBV4-1
CASSHPQGPPYEQYF
>TRBJ2-2|TRBV19
CASSIGTRDTGELFF
>TRBJ2-1|TRBV21-1
CASSNGTSGGSDEQFF
>TRBJ2-7|TRBV12-3/TRBV12-4
CASRPDQRGAYEQYF
>TRBJ2-1|TRBV4-1
CASSQDTLRGRDNEQFF
>TRBJ2-3|TRBV24-1
CATSDFTRQGASDTQYF
>TRBJ1-2|TRBV7-3
CASSPGHENYGYTF
>TRBJ1-5|TRBV20-1
CSARRVSGNQPQHF
>TRBJ1-1|TRBV6-5
CASSLAGQGPEAFF
>TRBJ1-4|TRBV6-1
CASRPRRSATNEKLFF
>TRBJ2-7|TRBV5-5
CASRPGTGVYEQYF
>TRBJ2-7|TRBV7-6
CASSAAGQDWSYEQYF
>TRBJ2-3|TRBV7-9
CASSLSGGRADTQYF
>TRBJ2-2|TRBV24-1
CATSVLGNTGELFF
>TRBJ2-5|TRBV7-2
CASSTYMEETQYF
>TRBJ2-2|TRBV6-5
CASSYSRRRDFTGELFF
>TRBJ1-5|TRBV27
CTSSLSLLEGGQPQHF